The 5 T cell receptor beta chains below come from one sample, sequenced in a study of control samples from healthy donors and cancer patients. Repertoires were generated with immunoSEQ multiplex PCR, while TCRdb's copy carries only in-frame clones and drops some. The data contain 120,000 to 150,000 clones, around 90% of them singletons. The sequenced sample was blood. The receptors were sampled from a man aged 25 to 45 in good health.

This chain uses TRBV15 with TRBJ1-5; unclear D gene. The V gene lost 3 bases and the J gene lost 0 bases, with 9 bases spanning the gap. The CDR3 sequence is 15 residues long. Germline CDR1 is LNHNV and CDR2 is YYDKDF (reference sequence). The CDR3 DNA sequence: TGTGCCACCAGCAGCCCAGGAACTAGCAATCAGCCCCAGCATTTT. Its translation is CATSSPGTSNQPQHF.

The chain carries TRBV27 and TRBJ2-3, with D hard to call. The CDR3 is 13 residues long. Trimming removed 3 bases at V and 2 bases at J, with 6 bases between. CDR1 and CDR2 from the germline V gene are MNHEY and SMNVEV (reference sequence). CDR3 sequence reads: CASSFLVTDTQYF. Here the CDR3 DNA reads TGTGCCAGCAGTTTTTTAGTCACAGATACGCAGTATTTT.

Only one count was recorded for this clone. The chain uses TRBV7-8 and TRBJ2-1; 11 bases match TRBD2. This CDR3 spans 15 amino acids. The V gene's germline CDR1 is SGHVS and CDR2 FQNEAQ. V lost 0 bases to trimming and J lost 6 bases; unmatched junction nucleotides: 1. The CDR3 region is CASSLATSGGNEQFF. As DNA, the CDR3 is TGTGCCAGCAGCTTAGCAACTAGCGGGGGCAATGAGCAGTTCTTC.

The chain has TRBV9 and TRBJ2-7, with TRBD1 identical over 7 bases. Germline CDR1 is SGDLS and CDR2 is YYNGEE. V was clipped by 3 bases and J by 6 bases; unmatched bases: 6. The CDR3 extends over 13 amino acids. The CDR3 bases are TGTGCCAGCAGCGCCGGGACAGTAACCGAGCAGTACTTC. Translating it yields CASSAGTVTEQYF.

This chain links TRBV5-1 with TRBJ2-1, with 10 bases matching TRBD1. Trimming at V came to 4 bases and at J to 4 bases, leaving 2 bases not matched to a gene. The germline CDR1 and CDR2 sequences are SGHRS and YFSETQ. This CDR3 has 14 amino acids. CDR3 in DNA: TGCGCCAGCAGCCCGGGACAGGGGTACAATGAGCAGTTCTTC. Its translation is CASSPGQGYNEQFF.